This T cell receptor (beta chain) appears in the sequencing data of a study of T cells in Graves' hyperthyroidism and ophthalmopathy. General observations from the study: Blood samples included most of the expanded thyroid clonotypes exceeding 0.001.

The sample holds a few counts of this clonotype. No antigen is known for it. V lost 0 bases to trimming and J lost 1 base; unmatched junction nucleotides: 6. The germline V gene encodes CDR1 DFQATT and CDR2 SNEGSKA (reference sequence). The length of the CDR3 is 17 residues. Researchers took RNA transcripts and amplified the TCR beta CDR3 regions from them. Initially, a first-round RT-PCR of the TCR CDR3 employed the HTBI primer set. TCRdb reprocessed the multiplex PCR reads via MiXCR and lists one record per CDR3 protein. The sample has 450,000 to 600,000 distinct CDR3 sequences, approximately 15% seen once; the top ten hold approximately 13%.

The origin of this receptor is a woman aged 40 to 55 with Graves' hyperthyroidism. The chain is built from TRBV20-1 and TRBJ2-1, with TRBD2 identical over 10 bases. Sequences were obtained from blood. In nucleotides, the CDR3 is TGCAGTGCTAGAGATATTCTAGCGGGAGATTCCTACAATGAGCAGTTCTTC. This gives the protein CSARDILAGDSYNEQFF.